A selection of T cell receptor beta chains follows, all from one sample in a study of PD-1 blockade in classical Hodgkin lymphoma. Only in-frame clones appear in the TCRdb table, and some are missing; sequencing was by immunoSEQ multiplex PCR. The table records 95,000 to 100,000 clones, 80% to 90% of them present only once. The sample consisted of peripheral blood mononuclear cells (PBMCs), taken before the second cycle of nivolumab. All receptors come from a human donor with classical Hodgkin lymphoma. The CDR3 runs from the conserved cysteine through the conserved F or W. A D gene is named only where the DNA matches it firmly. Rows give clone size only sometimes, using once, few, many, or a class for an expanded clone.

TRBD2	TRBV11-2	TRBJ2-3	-	CASSKRLAGVGTDTQYF	TGTGCCAGCAGCAAAAGACTAGCGGGGGTGGGGACAGATACGCAGTATTTT
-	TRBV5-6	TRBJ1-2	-	CASSFSTTGPGYTF	TGTGCCAGCAGCTTCTCAACCACAGGGCCTGGCTACACCTTC
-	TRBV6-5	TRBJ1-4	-	CASSYGRNVANEKLFF	TGTGCCAGCAGTTATGGACGCAATGTGGCTAATGAAAAACTGTTTTTT
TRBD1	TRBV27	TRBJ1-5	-	CASSAQTGIQPQHF	TGTGCCAGCAGTGCCCAGACAGGGATTCAGCCCCAGCATTTT
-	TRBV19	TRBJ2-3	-	CASSAGEGAGTDTQYF	TGTGCCAGTAGTGCGGGGGAGGGGGCTGGCACAGATACGCAGTATTTT
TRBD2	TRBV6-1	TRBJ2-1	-	CASSEESGGAHEQFF	TGTGCCAGCAGTGAAGAGAGCGGGGGGGCCCATGAGCAGTTCTTC
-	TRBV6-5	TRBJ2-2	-	CASSYLGVSGGELFF	TGTGCCAGCAGTTATCTGGGGGTGTCAGGCGGGGAGCTGTTTTTT
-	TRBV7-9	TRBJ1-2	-	CASSFHSPYGYTF	TGTGCCAGCAGCTTTCACAGTCCTTATGGCTACACCTTC
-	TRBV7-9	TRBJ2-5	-	CASRWTDQETQYF	TGTGCCAGCAGGTGGACAGATCAAGAGACCCAGTACTTC
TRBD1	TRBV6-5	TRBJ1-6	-	CASSSGQGGSPLHF	TGTGCCAGCAGTTCGGGACAGGGGGGTTCACCCCTCCACTTT
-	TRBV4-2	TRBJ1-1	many	CASSQDGHLIEAFF	TGTGCCAGCAGCCAAGATGGGCACCTAATTGAAGCTTTCTTT
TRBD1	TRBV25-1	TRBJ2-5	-	CASSLFHGTGLQETQYF	TGTGCCAGCAGCCTTTTTCACGGGACAGGGTTGCAAGAGACCCAGTACTTC
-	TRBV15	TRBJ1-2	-	CATRLGGSYGYTF	TGTGCCACCAGACTTGGGGGAAGCTATGGCTACACCTTC
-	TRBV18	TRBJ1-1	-	CASSPRLAGTEAFF	TGTGCCAGCTCACCACGTCTGGCGGGGACTGAAGCTTTCTTT
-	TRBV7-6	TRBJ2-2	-	CASSLQLATGELFF	TGTGCCAGCAGCTTACAACTCGCCACCGGGGAGCTGTTTTTT
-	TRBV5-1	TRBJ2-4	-	CASSITGVAKNIQYF	TGCGCCAGCAGCATTACAGGCGTAGCCAAAAACATTCAGTACTTC
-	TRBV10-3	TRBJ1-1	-	CAISGEASGEAFF	TGTGCCATCAGTGGTGAGGCCTCGGGTGAAGCTTTCTTT
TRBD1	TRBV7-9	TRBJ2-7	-	CASSSPGQDYEQYF	TGTGCCAGCAGCTCCCCCGGACAGGACTACGAGCAGTACTTC
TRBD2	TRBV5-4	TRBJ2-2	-	CASSPGEGWFTGELFF	TGTGCCAGCAGCCCTGGGGAGGGCTGGTTCACCGGGGAGCTGTTTTTT
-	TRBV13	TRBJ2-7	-	CASSFGTTYYEQYF	TGTGCCAGCAGCTTCGGGACAACATATTACGAGCAGTACTTC
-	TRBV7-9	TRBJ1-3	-	CASSLTRGLSGNTIYF	TGTGCCAGCAGCTTAACGAGGGGCCTCTCTGGAAACACCATATATTTT
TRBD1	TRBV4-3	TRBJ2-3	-	CASSEEGAARTDTQYF	TGCGCCAGCAGCGAAGAGGGGGCCGCCCGCACAGATACGCAGTATTTT
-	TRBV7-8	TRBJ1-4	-	CASSHKKVGDFVEKLFF	TGTGCCAGCAGCCACAAAAAAGTTGGGGATTTCGTTGAAAAACTGTTTTTT
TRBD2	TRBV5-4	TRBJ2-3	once	CASKTSGSDTQYF	TGTGCCAGCAAGACTAGCGGCTCAGATACGCAGTATTTT
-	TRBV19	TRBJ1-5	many	CASSQDRLSNQPQHF	TGTGCCAGTAGCCAAGACAGGCTTAGCAATCAGCCCCAGCATTTT
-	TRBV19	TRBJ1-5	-	CATLDRYSNQPQHF	TGTGCCACCCTGGACAGATATAGCAATCAGCCCCAGCATTTT
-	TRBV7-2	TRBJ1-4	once	CASRGRLNEKLFF	TGTGCCAGCAGAGGACGGCTTAATGAAAAACTGTTTTTT
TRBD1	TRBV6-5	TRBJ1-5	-	CASSVQGASNQPQHF	TGTGCCAGCAGTGTTCAGGGGGCCAGCAATCAGCCCCAGCATTTT
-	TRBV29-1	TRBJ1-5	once	CSVAVGGDQPQHF	TGCAGCGTTGCCGTGGGAGGGGATCAGCCCCAGCATTTT
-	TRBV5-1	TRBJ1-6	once	CASSLESGYGDSPLHF	TGCGCCAGCAGCCTGGAGTCGGGGTACGGCGATTCACCCCTCCACTTT
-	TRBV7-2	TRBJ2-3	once	CASSLSPGTSDTQYF	TGTGCCAGCAGCTTAAGTCCGGGAACATCAGATACGCAGTATTTT
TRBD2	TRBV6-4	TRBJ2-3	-	CASSSGGSTDTQYF	TGTGCCAGCAGCTCGGGGGGAAGCACAGATACGCAGTATTTT
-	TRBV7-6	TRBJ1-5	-	CASSPSPDQPQHF	TGTGCCAGCAGCCCGAGCCCGGATCAGCCCCAGCATTTT
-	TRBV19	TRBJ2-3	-	CASSMSGSTDTQYF	TGTGCCAGTAGTATGAGCGGGTCCACAGATACGCAGTATTTT
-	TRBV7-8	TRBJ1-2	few	CASSATGLSPSYGYTF	TGTGCCAGCAGCGCCACAGGGCTCAGCCCCTCCTATGGCTACACCTTC
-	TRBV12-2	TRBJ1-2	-	CASRPAPDWRPWSVVNYGYTF	TGTGCAAGTCGGCCCGCCCCCGACTGGCGGCCTTGGAGTGTCGTCAACTATGGCTACACCTTC
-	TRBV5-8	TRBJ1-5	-	CASSLAGYNQPQHF	TGTGCCAGCAGCTTGGCAGGGTACAATCAGCCCCAGCATTTT
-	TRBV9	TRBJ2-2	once	CASSVIGAINTGELFF	TGTGCCAGCAGTGTTATTGGGGCCATAAACACCGGGGAGCTGTTTTTT
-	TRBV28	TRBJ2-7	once	CASNPSSYEQYF	TGTGCCAGCAACCCTAGCTCCTACGAGCAGTACTTC
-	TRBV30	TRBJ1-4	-	CAWSLSRGEKLFF	TGTGCCTGGAGTCTATCTAGGGGGGAAAAACTGTTTTTT